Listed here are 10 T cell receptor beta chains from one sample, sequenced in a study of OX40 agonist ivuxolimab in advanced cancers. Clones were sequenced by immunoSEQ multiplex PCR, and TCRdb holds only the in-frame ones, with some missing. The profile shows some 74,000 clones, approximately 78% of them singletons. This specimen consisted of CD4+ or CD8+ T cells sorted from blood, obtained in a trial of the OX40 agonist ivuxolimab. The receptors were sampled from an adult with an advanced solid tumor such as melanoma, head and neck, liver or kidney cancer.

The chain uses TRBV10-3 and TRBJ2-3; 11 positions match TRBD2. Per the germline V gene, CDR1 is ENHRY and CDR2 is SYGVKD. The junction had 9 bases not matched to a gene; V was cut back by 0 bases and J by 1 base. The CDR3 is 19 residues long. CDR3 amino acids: CAISESVAGGLIGTDTQYF. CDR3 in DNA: TGTGCCATCAGTGAGTCGGTAGCGGGGGGGCTTATTGGCACAGATACGCAGTATTTT.

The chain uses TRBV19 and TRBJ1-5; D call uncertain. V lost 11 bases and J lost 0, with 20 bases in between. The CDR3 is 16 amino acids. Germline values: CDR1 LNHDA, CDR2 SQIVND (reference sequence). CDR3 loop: CARWTADEYSNQPQHF. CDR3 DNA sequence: TGTGCCCGCTGGACGGCCGATGAATATAGCAATCAGCCCCAGCATTTT. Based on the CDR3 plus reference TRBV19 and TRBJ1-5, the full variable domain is DGGITQSPKYLFRKEGQNVTLSCEQNLNHDAMYWYRQDPGQGLRLIYYSQIVNDFQKGDIAEGYSVSREKKESFPLTVTSAQKNPTAFYLCARWTADEYSNQPQHFGDGTRLSIL.

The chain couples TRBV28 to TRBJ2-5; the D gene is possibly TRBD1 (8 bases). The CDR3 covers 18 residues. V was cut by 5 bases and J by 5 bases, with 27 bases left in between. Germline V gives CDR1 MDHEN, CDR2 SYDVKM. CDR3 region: CASSTQGAAGEEWETQYF. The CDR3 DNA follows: TGTGCCAGCAGTACCCAGGGGGCTGCGGGAGAGGAGTGGGAGACCCAGTACTTC. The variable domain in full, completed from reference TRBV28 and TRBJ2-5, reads DVKVTQSSRYLVKRTGEKVFLECVQDMDHENMFWYRQDPGLGLRLIYFSYDVKMKEKGDIPEGYSVSREKKERFSLILESASTNQTSMYLCASSTQGAAGEEWETQYFGPGTRLLVL.

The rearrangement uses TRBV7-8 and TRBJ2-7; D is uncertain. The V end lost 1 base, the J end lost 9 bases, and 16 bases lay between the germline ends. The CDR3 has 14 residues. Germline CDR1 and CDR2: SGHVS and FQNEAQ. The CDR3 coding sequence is TGTGCCAGCAGCTTAGAAGGAGTCCCGGACGGGCAGTACTTC. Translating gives CASSLEGVPDGQYF.

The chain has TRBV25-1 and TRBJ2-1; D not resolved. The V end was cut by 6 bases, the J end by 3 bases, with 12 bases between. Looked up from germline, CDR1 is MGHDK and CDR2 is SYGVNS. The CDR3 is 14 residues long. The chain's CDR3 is CASRGRVDYNEQFF. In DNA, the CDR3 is TGTGCCAGCAGAGGACGGGTAGACTACAATGAGCAGTTCTTC.

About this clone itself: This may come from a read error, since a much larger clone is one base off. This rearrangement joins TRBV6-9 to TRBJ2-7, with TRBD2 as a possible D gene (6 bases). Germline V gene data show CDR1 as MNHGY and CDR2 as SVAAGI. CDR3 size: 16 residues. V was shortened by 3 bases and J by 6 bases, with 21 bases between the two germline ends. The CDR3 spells CASSYFSEGVPCEQYF. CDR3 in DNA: TGTGCCAGCAGTTACTTTTCGGAGGGCGTCCCCTGCGAGCAGTACTTC.

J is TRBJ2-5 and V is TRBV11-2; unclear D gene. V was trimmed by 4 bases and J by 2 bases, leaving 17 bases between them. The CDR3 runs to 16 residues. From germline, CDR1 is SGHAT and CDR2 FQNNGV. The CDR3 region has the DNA TGTGCCAGCAGCTCCCTCGGGCGAGCGAGGCAAGAGACCCAGTACTTC. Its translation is CASSSLGRARQETQYF.

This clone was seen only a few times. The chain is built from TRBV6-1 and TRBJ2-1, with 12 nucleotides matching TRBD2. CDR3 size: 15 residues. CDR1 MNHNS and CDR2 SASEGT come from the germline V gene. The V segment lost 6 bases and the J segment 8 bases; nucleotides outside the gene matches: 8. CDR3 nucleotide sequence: TGTGCCAGCAGCACCGGGACTAGCGGGCCCGATGAGCAGTTCTTC. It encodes CASSTGTSGPDEQFF.

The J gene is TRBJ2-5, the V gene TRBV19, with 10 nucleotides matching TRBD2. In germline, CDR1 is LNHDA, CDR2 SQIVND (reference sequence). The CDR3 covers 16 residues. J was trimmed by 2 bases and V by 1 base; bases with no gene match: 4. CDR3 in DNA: TGTGCCAGTAGTATAGTCCCTAGCGGGGGACAAGAGACCCAGTACTTC. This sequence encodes CASSIVPSGGQETQYF. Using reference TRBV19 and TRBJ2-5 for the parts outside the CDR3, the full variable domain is DGGITQSPKYLFRKEGQNVTLSCEQNLNHDAMYWYRQDPGQGLRLIYYSQIVNDFQKGDIAEGYSVSREKKESFPLTVTSAQKNPTAFYLCASSIVPSGGQETQYFGPGTRLLVL.

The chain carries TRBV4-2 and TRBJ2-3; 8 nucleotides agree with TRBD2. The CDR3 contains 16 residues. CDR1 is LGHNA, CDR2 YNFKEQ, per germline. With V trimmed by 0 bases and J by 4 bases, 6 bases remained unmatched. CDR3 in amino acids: CASSQETGRGADTQYF. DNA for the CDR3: TGTGCCAGCAGCCAAGAGACGGGGCGGGGGGCAGATACGCAGTATTTT.